These 23 T cell receptor beta chains were sequenced from one sample in a study of T-cell memory formation after mild COVID-19 (dated by TCRdb to the early 2020s). Receptors were amplified or captured by 5' RACE. TCRdb shows the sequencer as Illumina NovaSeq 6000. TCRdb cleaned the public reads at Q25 with fastp, built clones with MiXCR and kept in-frame beta chains. Every entry covers one CDR3 protein and lists the most common genes and DNA from its rows. The table for this sample lists approximately 570,000 distinct CDR3 sequences; 15% to 20% of them were counted only once. The top ten clones comprise around 11% of the sample. The sample consisted of PBMCs or a T cell subset sorted from them (not recorded which). The receptors here all came from an adult woman who had mild COVID-19 (a few samples of this study predate the infection). The sample titles of this study are shuffled in the database, so cell type and time point are left out; the donor was told from shared clones.

In this sample, this clonotype turned up a few times. This chain uses TRBV4-2 with TRBJ2-7; D is possibly TRBD1 or TRBD2 (5 bases each). Germline assignment: CDR1 LGHNA and CDR2 YNFKEQ. V was shortened by 2 bases and J by 1 base, with 15 bases between the two germline ends. The CDR3 sequence is 16 residues long. CDR3 region: CASSQLRQRDSYEQYF. The CDR3 nucleotides read TGTGCCAGCAGCCAACTCCGACAGAGGGATTCCTACGAGCAGTACTTC.

In this sample, this clonotype turned up a few times. The rearrangement links TRBV12-3 or TRBV12-4 to TRBJ1-5; 9 bases match TRBD1. V was pared by 1 base and J by 5 bases, with 3 bases of the junction left unmatched. CDR3 length equals 15 residues. CDR3 nucleotides: TGTGCCAGCAGTTTAGGGGACAGGGAGTATCAGCCCCAGCATTTT. Translation: CASSLGDREYQPQHF.

This sequence joins TRBV11-2 and TRBJ1-2, with D unresolved. There are 12 residues in the CDR3. Germline V gene sequence: CDR1 SGHAT, CDR2 FQNNGV. Trimming left V 0 bases short and J 8 bases short, with 7 bases between. In DNA, the CDR3 is TGTGCCAGCAGCTTAGATACCTTGGGCTACACCTTC. Its protein is CASSLDTLGYTF.

V and J are TRBV5-1 and TRBJ1-2; D gene ambiguous. The CDR3 length is 13 residues. The germline CDR1 and CDR2 sequences are SGHRS and YFSETQ. V dropped 7 bases and J dropped 3 bases, with 13 bases sitting between them. The CDR3 sequence: CASRTTLDYGYTF. CDR3 nucleotides: TGCGCCAGCCGGACGACACTTGACTATGGCTACACCTTC.

The chain uses TRBV25-1 and TRBJ1-2; the D gene is possibly TRBD1 (5 bases). The CDR3 contains 14 residues. Germline values: CDR1 MGHDK, CDR2 SYGVNS. V lost 5 bases to trimming and J lost 5 bases, with 15 bases between them. CDR3 in DNA: TGTGCCAGCAGTTATCACGACAGCGGATATGGCTACACCTTC. Residues: CASSYHDSGYGYTF.

A note on this clonotype: Germline and junction disagree at one end, which may indicate a read error. The V gene is TRBV20-1, the J gene TRBJ2-1, with 8 nucleotides matching TRBD2. Looked up from germline, CDR1 is DFQATT and CDR2 is SNEGSKA (reference sequence). This CDR3 has 8 amino acids. Here the CDR3 DNA reads TGCACGAGCGGGAGCGCGGTCTTC. Its protein product is CTSGSAVF.

This rearrangement joins TRBV5-4 to TRBJ2-2; D gene unclear. Trimming took 0 bases from V and 2 from J, leaving 11 bases between them. This CDR3 comprises 16 residues. Per the germline V gene, CDR1 is SGHNT and CDR2 is YYREEE (reference sequence). CDR3 nucleotide sequence: TGTGCCAGCAGCTTGGCCGAGCTCCCCAACACCGGGGAGCTGTTTTTT. Its protein is CASSLAELPNTGELFF.

This clonotype was recorded a few times. The chain is built from TRBV5-5 and TRBJ2-1, with unresolved D. There are 14 residues in the CDR3. Germline V gene lookup returns CDR1 SGHKS and CDR2 YYEKEE (reference sequence). V was trimmed by 3 bases and J by 3 bases, leaving 10 bases between them. This CDR3 is CASSSYGLYNEQFF. DNA for the CDR3: TGTGCCAGCAGCTCTTACGGCCTCTACAATGAGCAGTTCTTC.

A few counts support this clonotype. J is TRBJ2-5 and V is TRBV14; D gene ambiguous. The V gene's germline CDR1 is SGHDN and CDR2 FVKESK. This CDR3 has 15 residues. V dropped 0 bases and J dropped 0 bases, with 8 bases sitting between them. CDR3 residues: CASSQEGRYQETQYF. The CDR3 nucleotides read TGTGCCAGCAGCCAAGAAGGCCGGTACCAAGAGACCCAGTACTTC.

The chain recombines TRBV7-9 with TRBJ2-5; 7 bases align to TRBD1. The trim removed 4 bases at V and 1 base at J, leaving 6 bases unmatched. The CDR3 is made up of 15 amino acids. Germline CDR1 and CDR2: SEHNR and FQNEAQ (reference sequence). CDR3 region: CASSSYRGGQETQYF. The CDR3 DNA reads TGTGCCAGCAGCTCGTACAGGGGCGGCCAAGAGACCCAGTACTTC.

This clonotype was found a few times. This sequence joins TRBV12-3 or TRBV12-4 and TRBJ1-1; no definite D call. Trimming shortened V by 2 bases and J by 10 bases, and 5 bases separated the two germline ends. The length of the CDR3 is 10 residues. The CDR3 DNA follows: TGTGCCAGCAGTTTATCGGGAGCTTTCTTT. Protein product: CASSLSGAFF.

The rearrangement links TRBV4-1 to TRBJ1-5; D is undetermined. CDR3 length: 14 residues. Germline CDR1 reads MGHRA; CDR2 reads YSYEKL. Trimming took 0 bases from V and 7 from J, leaving 10 bases between them. Here the CDR3 reads CASSQETARQPQHF. The CDR3 region has the DNA TGCGCCAGCAGCCAAGAAACAGCCCGCCAGCCCCAGCATTTT.

This clonotype was observed a few times. A junction boundary mismatches the germline segment, possibly from a read error. The genes are TRBV7-2 and TRBJ2-7; TRBD2 matches at 13 bases. The CDR3 length is 12 residues. Germline loops: CDR1 SGHTA, CDR2 FQGNSA. The CDR3 DNA follows: TGTGCCAGCAGCTTTGGACTAGCGGGGGCCGACTTC. Protein sequence: CASSFGLAGADF.

This clonotype has just a few counts. The chain joins TRBV12-3 or TRBV12-4 to TRBJ2-2; D might be TRBD2 (6 bases). This CDR3 spans 13 amino acids. V lost 3 bases to trimming and J lost 6 bases, with 8 bases between them. CDR3 region: CASSFGGAGELFF. The CDR3 bases are TGTGCCAGCAGTTTTGGAGGGGCCGGGGAGCTGTTTTTT.

The chain carries TRBV5-5 and TRBJ2-7; D gene ambiguous. The CDR3 totals 15 residues. Trimming left V 1 base short and J 0 bases short, with 11 bases between. Germline-derived CDR1 and CDR2 are SGHKS and YYEKEE (reference sequence). In DNA form, the CDR3 reads TGTGCCAGCAGCTTGTACCCAGAGAGCTCCTACGAGCAGTACTTC. Translated: CASSLYPESSYEQYF.

The chain combines TRBV18 with TRBJ2-7, with unresolved D. Germline V lookup: CDR1 KGHSH, CDR2 LQKENI. The CDR3 contains 14 residues. The V gene lost 4 bases and the J gene lost 2 bases, with 12 bases spanning the gap. The CDR3 spells CASSHRTNTYEQYF. Here the CDR3 DNA reads TGTGCCAGCTCACACCGGACCAATACCTACGAGCAGTACTTC. The full variable domain, with the rest looked up from reference TRBV18 and TRBJ2-7, is NAGVMQNPRHLVRRRGQEARLRCSPMKGHSHVYWYRQLPEEGLKFMVYLQKENIIDESGMPKERFSAEFPKEGPSILRIQQVVRGDSAAYFCASSHRTNTYEQYFGPGTRLTVT.

The chain links TRBV14 to TRBJ2-1; TRBD2 matches at 8 bases. The CDR3 totals 15 residues. Losses at the gene ends were 3 bases for V and 5 bases for J; bases not matched to a gene: 6. Germline values: CDR1 SGHDN, CDR2 FVKESK. Here the CDR3 reads CASSHTREGHNEQFF. The DNA for the CDR3 is TGTGCCAGCAGCCACACCCGGGAGGGTCACAATGAGCAGTTCTTC.

As DNA, the CDR3 is TGTGCCAGCAGTTGGTATGATGGTGAGACCCAGTACTTC. Amino acid sequence: CASSWYDGETQYF. The J gene is TRBJ2-5, the V gene TRBV6-2 or TRBV6-3; D gene ambiguous. The germline gives CDR1 MNHEY, CDR2 SVGEGT. Trimming pared 4 bases from V and 5 bases from J, leaving 11 bases between. The CDR3 has 13 residues.

V gene TRBV7-2 combines with J gene TRBJ2-5; 8 nucleotides align to TRBD1. The junction had 7 bases not matched to a gene; V was cut back by 5 bases and J by 2 bases. Germline V gene data show CDR1 as SGHTA and CDR2 as FQGNSA. This CDR3 contains 15 residues. The CDR3 reads CASSRGQGLQETQYF. The CDR3 region has the DNA TGTGCCAGCAGCCGTGGACAGGGCCTTCAAGAGACCCAGTACTTC.

This rearrangement joins TRBV29-1 to TRBJ1-2, with D hard to call. CDR3 length: 12 residues. V was pared by 2 bases and J by 5 bases, with 9 bases between. Germline lookup yields CDR1 SQVTM and CDR2 ANQGSEA. In DNA form, the CDR3 reads TGCAGCGTTGAATATGTACCTTATGGCTACACCTTC. Protein sequence: CSVEYVPYGYTF.

This clonotype was seen more than once but under ten times. This chain links TRBV7-2 with TRBJ1-2; no firm D call. The CDR3 is made up of 13 amino acids. Germline V gene data show CDR1 as SGHTA and CDR2 as FQGNSA. The V end was cut by 5 bases, the J end by 2 bases, with 9 bases between. The CDR3 spells CASSQTENYGYTF. The CDR3 coding sequence is TGTGCCAGCAGCCAAACAGAGAACTATGGCTACACCTTC.

This clonotype was found many times. This chain joins TRBV12-3 or TRBV12-4 and TRBJ1-5; weak D call: TRBD1 (6 bases). The CDR3 spans 14 residues. V lost 7 bases and J lost 1, with 11 bases in between. CDR3 in amino acids: CASTGQLSNQPQHF. DNA for the CDR3: TGTGCCAGCACCGGACAGCTCAGCAATCAGCCCCAGCATTTT.

The chain carries TRBV24-1 and TRBJ1-2; no clear D gene. Trimming cost V 2 bases and J 4 bases, with 7 bases left between them. The CDR3 is 13 residues long. CDR1 is KGHDR and CDR2 is SFDVKD in the germline V gene. DNA of the CDR3: TGTGCCACCAGTGATTCGAAAATCTATGGCTACACCTTC. Protein sequence: CATSDSKIYGYTF.